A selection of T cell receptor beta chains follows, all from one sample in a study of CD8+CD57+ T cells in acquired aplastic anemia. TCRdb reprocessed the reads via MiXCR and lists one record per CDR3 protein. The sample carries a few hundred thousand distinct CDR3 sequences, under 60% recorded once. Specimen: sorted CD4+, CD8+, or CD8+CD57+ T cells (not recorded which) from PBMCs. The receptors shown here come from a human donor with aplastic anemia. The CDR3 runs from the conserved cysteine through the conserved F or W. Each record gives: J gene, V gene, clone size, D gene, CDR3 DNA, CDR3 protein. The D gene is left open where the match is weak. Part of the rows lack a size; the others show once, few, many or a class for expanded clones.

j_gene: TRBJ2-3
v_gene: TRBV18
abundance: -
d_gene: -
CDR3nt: TGTGCCAGCTCACCCCCGTCCAGGACCAACACAGATACGCAGTATTTT
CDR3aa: CASSPPSRTNTDTQYF

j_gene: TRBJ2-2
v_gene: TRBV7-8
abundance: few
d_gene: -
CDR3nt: TGTGCCAGCAAAATCGGGGCAGGGCAGGGCACCGGGGAGCTGTTTTTT
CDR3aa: CASKIGAGQGTGELFF

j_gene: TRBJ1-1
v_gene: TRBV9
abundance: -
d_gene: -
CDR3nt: TGTGCCAGCAGCGTAGGACGAACCTCTGAAGCTTTCTTT
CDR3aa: CASSVGRTSEAFF

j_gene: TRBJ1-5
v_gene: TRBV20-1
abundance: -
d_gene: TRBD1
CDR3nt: TGCAGTGCGACCGGGACAGGGCGACTCAATCAGCCCCAGCATTTT
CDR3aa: CSATGTGRLNQPQHF

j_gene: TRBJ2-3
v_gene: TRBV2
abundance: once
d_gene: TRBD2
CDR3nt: TGTGCCAGCAGGGGGACTAGCGGGGGGGCTAGCACAGATACGCAGTATTTT
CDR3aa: CASRGTSGGASTDTQYF

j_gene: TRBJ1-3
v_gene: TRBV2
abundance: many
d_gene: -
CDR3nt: TGTGCCAGCAGAAGGACCAATTTTAACTCTGGAAACACCATATATTTT
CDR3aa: CASRRTNFNSGNTIYF

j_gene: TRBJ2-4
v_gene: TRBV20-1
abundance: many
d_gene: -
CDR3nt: TGCAGTGCTCGCCTACAAGGAGGATTAGACATTCAGTACTTC
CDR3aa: CSARLQGGLDIQYF

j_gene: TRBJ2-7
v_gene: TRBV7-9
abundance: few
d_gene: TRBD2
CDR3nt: TGTGCCAGCAGCTTAGGACTAGCGGATACCTACGAGCAGTACTTC
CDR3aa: CASSLGLADTYEQYF

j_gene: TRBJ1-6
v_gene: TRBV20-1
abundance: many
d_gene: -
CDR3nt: TGCAGTGCTAGAAGGGACTTAACAGGAATACTGGATTCACCCCTCCACTTT
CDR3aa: CSARRDLTGILDSPLHF

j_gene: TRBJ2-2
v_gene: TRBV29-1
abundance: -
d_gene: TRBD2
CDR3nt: TGCAGCGTGAGAGCGGGGAAGAACACCGGGGAGCTGTTTTTT
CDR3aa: CSVRAGKNTGELFF

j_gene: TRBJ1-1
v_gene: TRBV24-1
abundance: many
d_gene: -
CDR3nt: TGTGCCACCAGTGATGGCCGGGGCACTGAAGCTTTCTTT
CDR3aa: CATSDGRGTEAFF

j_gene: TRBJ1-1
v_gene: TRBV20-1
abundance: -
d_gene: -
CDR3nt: TGCAGTGCTAGAGATCGAGCTGGGGGACCCCGAGGTACTGAAGCTTTCTTT
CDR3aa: CSARDRAGGPRGTEAFF

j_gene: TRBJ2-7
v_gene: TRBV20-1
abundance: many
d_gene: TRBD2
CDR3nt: TGCAGTGCTAGAGATCGAGACGGACTAGCGGGAATCTACGAGCAGTACTTC
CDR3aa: CSARDRDGLAGIYEQYF

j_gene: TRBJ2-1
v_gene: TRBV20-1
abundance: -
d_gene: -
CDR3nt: TGCAGTGCTACCAAGGCGGGACAGAACAATGAGCAGTTCTTC
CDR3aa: CSATKAGQNNEQFF

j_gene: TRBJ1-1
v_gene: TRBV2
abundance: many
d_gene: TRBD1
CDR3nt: TGTGCCAGCAGTGAGCAGGGGGCAATAACTGAAGCTTTCTTT
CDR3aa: CASSEQGAITEAFF

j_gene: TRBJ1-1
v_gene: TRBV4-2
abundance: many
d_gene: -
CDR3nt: TGTGCCAGCAGCCCGCACCCCATGCCCCTTGAAGCTTTCTTT
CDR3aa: CASSPHPMPLEAFF

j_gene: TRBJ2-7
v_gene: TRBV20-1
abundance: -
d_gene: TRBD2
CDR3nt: TGCAGTGCTAGAGAGAACGGGAGGACCTACGAGCAGTACTTC
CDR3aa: CSARENGRTYEQYF

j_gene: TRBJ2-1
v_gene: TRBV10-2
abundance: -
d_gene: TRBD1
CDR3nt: TGCGCCAGCCGGCAGGGGGCAGGTAATTATGAGCAGTTCTTC
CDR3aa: CASRQGAGNYEQFF

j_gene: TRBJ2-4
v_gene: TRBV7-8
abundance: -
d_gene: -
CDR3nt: TGTGCCAGCAGCTTGACGGGAACCAAAAACATTCAGTACTTC
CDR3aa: CASSLTGTKNIQYF

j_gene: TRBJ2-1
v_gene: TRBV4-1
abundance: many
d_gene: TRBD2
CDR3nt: TGCGCCAGCAGCCCTAGCGGGACCTCCTACAATGAGCAGTTCTTC
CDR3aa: CASSPSGTSYNEQFF

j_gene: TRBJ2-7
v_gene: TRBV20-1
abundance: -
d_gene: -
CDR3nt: TGCAGTGCTGGGGCTGTGGGTTGGTCCTACGAGCAGTACTTC
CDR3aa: CSAGAVGWSYEQYF

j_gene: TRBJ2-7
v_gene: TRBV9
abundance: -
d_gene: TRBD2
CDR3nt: TGTGCCAGCAGCGGGACTAGCGGGAGGGCCGGGCAGTACTTC
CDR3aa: CASSGTSGRAGQYF

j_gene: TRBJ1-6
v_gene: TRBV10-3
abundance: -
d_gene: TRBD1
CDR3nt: TGTGCCACCGGGACAGAAGTTTCGGGGTCACCCCTCCACTTT
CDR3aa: CATGTEVSGSPLHF

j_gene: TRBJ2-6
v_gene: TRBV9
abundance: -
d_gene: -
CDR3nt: TGTGCCAGCACGGGAGACTCTGGGGCCAACGTCCTGACTTTC
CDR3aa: CASTGDSGANVLTF

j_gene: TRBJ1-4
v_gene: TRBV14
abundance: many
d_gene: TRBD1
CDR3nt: TGTGCCAGCAGCCTCGGGACAGGGTTGACTTATGAAAAACTGTTTTTT
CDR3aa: CASSLGTGLTYEKLFF

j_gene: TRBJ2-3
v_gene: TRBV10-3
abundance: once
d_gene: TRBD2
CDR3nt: TGTGCCATCAGTGACCCCGGGACTAGCGATACGCAGTATTTT
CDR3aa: CAISDPGTSDTQYF

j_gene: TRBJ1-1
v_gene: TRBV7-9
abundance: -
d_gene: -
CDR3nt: TGTGCCAGCAGCGCCTTAGGGACTTTGAACACTGAAGCTTTCTTT
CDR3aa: CASSALGTLNTEAFF

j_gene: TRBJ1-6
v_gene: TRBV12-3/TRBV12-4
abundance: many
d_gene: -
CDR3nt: TGTGCCAGCAGCCCTGGTTATAATTCACCCCTCCACTTT
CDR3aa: CASSPGYNSPLHF

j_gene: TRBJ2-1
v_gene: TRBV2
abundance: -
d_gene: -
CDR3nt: TGTGCCAGCAGAGCTCAGGGGAATGAGCAGTTCTTC
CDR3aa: CASRAQGNEQFF

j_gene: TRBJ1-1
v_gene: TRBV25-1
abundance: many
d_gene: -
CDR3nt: TGTGCCAGCGGGGGGAGGATCGACACTGAAGCTTTCTTT
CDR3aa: CASGGRIDTEAFF

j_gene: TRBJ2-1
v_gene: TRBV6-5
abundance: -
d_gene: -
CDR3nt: TGTGCCAGCAGTTACTCGACAGCAGATGAGCAGTTCTTC
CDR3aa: CASSYSTADEQFF

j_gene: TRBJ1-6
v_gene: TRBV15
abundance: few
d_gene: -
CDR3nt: TGTGCCACCAGCAGAGATTCACCCCTCCACTTT
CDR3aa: CATSRDSPLHF

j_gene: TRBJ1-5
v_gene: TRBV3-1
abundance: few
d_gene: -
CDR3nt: TGTGCCAGCAGCCCCTCCGGGGGGGATTATCAGCCCCAGCATTTT
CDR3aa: CASSPSGGDYQPQHF

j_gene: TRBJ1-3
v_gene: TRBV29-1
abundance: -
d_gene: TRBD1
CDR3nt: TGCAGCGTTGTAGGCAGGGGGACAGGAGAAAACACCATATATTTT
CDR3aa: CSVVGRGTGENTIYF

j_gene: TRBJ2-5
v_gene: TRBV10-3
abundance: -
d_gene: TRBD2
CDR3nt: TGTGCCATCAGTGGATTAGCGGGACTTGGTCAAGAGACCCAGTACTTC
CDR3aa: CAISGLAGLGQETQYF

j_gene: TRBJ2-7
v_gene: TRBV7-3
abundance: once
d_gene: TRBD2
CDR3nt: TGTGCCAGCAGCTCCCTCCGACTAGCGGGAAGTGAGCAGTACTTC
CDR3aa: CASSSLRLAGSEQYF

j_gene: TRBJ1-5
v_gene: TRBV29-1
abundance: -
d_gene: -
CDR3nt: TGCAGCGTTGGCGGGGGAAGTCAGCCCCAGCATTTT
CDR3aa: CSVGGGSQPQHF

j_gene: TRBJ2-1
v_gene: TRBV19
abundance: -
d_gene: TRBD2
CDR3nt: TGTGCCAGTAGTTCTAGCGGGGGTTACAATGAGCAGTTCTTC
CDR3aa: CASSSSGGYNEQFF

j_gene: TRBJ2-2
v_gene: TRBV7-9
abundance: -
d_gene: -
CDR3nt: TGTGCCAGCAGCGGAAAAGCGAACACCGGGGAGCTGTTTTTT
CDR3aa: CASSGKANTGELFF

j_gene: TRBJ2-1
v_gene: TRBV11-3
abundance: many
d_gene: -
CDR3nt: TGTGCCAGCAGCCGACGCCGGGACATTGGTGGAAATGAGCAGTTCTTC
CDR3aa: CASSRRRDIGGNEQFF

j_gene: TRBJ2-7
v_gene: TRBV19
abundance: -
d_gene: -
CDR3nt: TGTGCCTGGAGTGAGGTGGGCCTTCCCTCCTACGAGCAGTACTTC
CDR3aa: CAWSEVGLPSYEQYF

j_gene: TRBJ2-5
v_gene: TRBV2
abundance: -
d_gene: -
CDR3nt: TGTGCCAGCAGCGTACAGGGACTGGGGACCCAGTACTTC
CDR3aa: CASSVQGLGTQYF

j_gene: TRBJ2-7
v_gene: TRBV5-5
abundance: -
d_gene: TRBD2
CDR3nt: TGTGCCAGCAGCTTGGGACTTGTGACTAGCGGGAGTCACGAGCAGTACTTC
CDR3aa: CASSLGLVTSGSHEQYF

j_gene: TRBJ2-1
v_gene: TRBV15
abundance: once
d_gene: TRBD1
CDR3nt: TGTGCCACCAGCAGAGAGTGGGGTGGCCGGACAGGGGGCTACAATGAGCAGTTCTTC
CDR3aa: CATSREWGGRTGGYNEQFF

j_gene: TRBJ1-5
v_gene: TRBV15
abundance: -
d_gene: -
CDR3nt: TGTGCCACCAGCTCCGGGGGCCCAAATTCACAGCCCCAGCATTTT
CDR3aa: CATSSGGPNSQPQHF

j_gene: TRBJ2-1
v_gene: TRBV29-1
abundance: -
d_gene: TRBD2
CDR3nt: TGCAGCGCCCCTTCCGGGACTAGCGCTGAGCAGTTCTTC
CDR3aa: CSAPSGTSAEQFF

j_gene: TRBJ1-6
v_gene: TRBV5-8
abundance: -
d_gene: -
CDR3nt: TGCGCCAGCAGCTTGATGGGGGGTTATAGCTCCTATAATTCACCCCTCCACTTT
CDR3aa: CASSLMGGYSSYNSPLHF

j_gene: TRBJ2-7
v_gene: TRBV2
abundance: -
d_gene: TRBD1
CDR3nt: TGTGCCAGCAGTCCGCCAGACAGGGGAAGGGCCCACTTC
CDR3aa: CASSPPDRGRAHF

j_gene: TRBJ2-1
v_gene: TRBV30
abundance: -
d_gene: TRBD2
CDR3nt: TGTGCCTGGAGCCGGACTAGTATGGGGCGGAATGAGCAGTTCTTC
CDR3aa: CAWSRTSMGRNEQFF

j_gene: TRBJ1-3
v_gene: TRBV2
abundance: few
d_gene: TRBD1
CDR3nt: TGTGCCAGCAGCGGGACAGGGACTGGAAACACCATATATTTT
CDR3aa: CASSGTGTGNTIYF

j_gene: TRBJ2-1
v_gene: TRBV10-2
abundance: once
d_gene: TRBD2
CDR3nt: TGCGCCAGCAGTGAGCAGACTAGCTCCAATGAGCAGTTCTTC
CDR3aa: CASSEQTSSNEQFF

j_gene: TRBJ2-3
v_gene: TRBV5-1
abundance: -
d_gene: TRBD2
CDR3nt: TGCGCCAGCAGCTTGATGCGGGAGGGCACAGATACGCAGTATTTT
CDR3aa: CASSLMREGTDTQYF

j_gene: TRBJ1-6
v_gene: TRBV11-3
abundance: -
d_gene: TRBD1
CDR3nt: TGTGCCAGCAGCTCGGACAGGGGCTCGGGATCACCCCTCCACTTT
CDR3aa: CASSSDRGSGSPLHF

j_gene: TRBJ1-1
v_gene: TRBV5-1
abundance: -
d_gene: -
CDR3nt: TGTGCCAGCAGCGTAGAGCAGGGACACGGTAAAGGTGACACTGAAGCTTTCTTT
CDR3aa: CASSVEQGHGKGDTEAFF